Only a few counts were recorded for the clone carrying this T cell receptor (beta chain). As yet, its antigen is unknown. TCRdb re-analysed the RACE reads in MiXCR, keeping a single row per CDR3 protein. The top ten hold 2% to 3% of the sample, which has some 90,000 distinct CDR3 sequences, over 6.5% seen once. V was clipped by 3 bases and J by 6 bases, with 19 bases between them. This CDR3 region has 16 residues. Germline loops: CDR1 SGHTA, CDR2 FQGNSA. This sample is drawn from a study of human T cells and chemical hapten exposure. In the study overall: Investigators sensitized roughly 2 cm by roughly 2 cm of upper inner arm skin with 2% DPC. Findings of the study overall: Following DPC sensitization, TCRs present above 1 in 1000 frequency showed no change. Large CDR3 similarity clusters arose significantly more often from expanded TCRs than from controls.

Specified time point: pre-sensitization, week 0. Treatment noted: therapeutic diphenylcyclopropenone sensitization with weekly scalp DPC. RNA extraction used unfractionated whole blood as the source of total RNA. The chain joins TRBV7-2 to TRBJ2-3; the D is unclear. The receptor was derived from a man aged 35 to 55 with alopecia areata. Some clones in this sample may be carry-over from other donors' samples. Sequenced here: whole blood, sampled in connection with sensitization to the hapten diphenylcyclopropenone (DPC). CDR3 nucleotide sequence: TGTGCCAGCAGCTTTAATCCAGGTCATCCCCAGGATACGCAGTATTTT. Its protein is CASSFNPGHPQDTQYF.